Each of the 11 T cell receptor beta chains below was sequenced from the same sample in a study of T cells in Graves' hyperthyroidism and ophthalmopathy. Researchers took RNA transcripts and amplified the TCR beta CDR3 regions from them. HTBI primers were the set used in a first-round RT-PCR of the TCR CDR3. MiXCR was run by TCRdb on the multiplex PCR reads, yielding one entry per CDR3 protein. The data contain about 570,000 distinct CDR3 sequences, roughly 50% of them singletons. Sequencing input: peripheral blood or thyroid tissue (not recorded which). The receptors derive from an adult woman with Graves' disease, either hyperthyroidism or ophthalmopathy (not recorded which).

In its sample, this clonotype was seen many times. The CDR3 nucleotides read TGTGCCAGCATTAGCGGGAGGTCCTCCTACGAGCAGTACTTC. It yields the protein CASISGRSSYEQYF. V and J are TRBV2 and TRBJ2-7, with 10 bases lining up with TRBD2. Germline V CDR1 and CDR2: SNHLY, FYNNEI. Trimming cost V 7 bases and J 0 bases; bases outside gene matches: 3. This CDR3 spans 14 amino acids.

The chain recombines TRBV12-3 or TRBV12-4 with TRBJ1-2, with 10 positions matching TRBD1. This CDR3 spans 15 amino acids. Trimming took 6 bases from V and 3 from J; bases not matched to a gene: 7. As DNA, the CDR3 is TGTGCCAGCAGCCTTACGACAGGGGGCTACTATGGCTACACCTTC. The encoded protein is CASSLTTGGYYGYTF.

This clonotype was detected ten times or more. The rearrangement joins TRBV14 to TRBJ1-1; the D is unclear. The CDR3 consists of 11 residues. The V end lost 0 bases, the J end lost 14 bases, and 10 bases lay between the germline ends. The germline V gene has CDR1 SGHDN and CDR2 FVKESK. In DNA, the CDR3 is TGTGCCAGCAGCCAAGACGGGAATCTATTCTTT. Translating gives CASSQDGNLFF.

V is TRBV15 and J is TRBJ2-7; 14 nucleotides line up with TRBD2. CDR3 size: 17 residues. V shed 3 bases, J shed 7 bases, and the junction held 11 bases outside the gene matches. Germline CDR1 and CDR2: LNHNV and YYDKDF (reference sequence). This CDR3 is CATSSATPGLAGDEQYF. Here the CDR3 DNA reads TGTGCCACCAGCAGTGCTACCCCGGGACTAGCGGGAGATGAGCAGTACTTC.

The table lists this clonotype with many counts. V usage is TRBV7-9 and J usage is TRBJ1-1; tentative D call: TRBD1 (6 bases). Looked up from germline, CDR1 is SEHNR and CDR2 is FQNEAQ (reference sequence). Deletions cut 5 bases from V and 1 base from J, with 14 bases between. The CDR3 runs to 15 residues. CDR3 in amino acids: CASSPLGRGNTEAFF. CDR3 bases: TGTGCCAGCAGCCCTCTCGGCAGGGGGAACACTGAAGCTTTCTTT.

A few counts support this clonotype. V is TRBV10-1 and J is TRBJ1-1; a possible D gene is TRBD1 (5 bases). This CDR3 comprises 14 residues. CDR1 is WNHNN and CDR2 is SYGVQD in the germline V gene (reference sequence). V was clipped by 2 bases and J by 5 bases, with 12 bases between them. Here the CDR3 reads CASSEGGRGTEAFF. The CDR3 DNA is TGCGCCAGCAGTGAGGGGGGTCGCGGGACTGAAGCTTTCTTT.

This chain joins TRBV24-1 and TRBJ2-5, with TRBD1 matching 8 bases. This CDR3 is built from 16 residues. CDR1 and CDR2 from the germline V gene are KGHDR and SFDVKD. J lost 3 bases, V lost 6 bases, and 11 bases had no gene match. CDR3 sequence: CATSPTGDSVKETQYF. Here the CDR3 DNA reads TGTGCCACCAGTCCGACAGGGGACAGCGTTAAAGAGACCCAGTACTTC.

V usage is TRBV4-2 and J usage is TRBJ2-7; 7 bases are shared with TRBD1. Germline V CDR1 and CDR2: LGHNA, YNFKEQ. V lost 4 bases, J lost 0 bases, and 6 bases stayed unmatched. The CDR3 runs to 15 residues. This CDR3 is CASSRIQGSSYEQYF. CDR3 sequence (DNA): TGTGCCAGCAGCCGAATACAGGGGAGCTCCTACGAGCAGTACTTC.

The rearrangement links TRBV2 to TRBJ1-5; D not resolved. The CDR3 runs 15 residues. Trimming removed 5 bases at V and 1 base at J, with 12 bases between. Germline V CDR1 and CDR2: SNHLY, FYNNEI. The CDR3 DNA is TGTGCCAGCAGTTCCCTTGGGATCAGCAATCAGCCCCAGCATTTT. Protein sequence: CASSSLGISNQPQHF.

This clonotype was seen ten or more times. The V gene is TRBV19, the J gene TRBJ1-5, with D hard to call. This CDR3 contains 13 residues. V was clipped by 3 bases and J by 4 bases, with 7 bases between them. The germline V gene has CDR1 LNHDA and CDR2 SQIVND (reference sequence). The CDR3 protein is CASSMRLNQPQHF. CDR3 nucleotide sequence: TGTGCCAGTAGTATGAGGCTGAATCAGCCCCAGCATTTT.

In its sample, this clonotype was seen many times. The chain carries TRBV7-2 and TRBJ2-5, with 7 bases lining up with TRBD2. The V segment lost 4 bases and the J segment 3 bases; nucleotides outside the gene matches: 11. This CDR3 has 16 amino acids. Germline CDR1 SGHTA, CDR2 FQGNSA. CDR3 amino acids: CASSSPWEAGKETQYF. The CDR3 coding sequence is TGTGCCAGCAGCTCTCCGTGGGAAGCGGGAAAAGAGACCCAGTACTTC.